This T cell receptor (beta chain) originates from a study of shared clonotypes between healthy human individuals. Remarks on this clone: Its antigen is currently unknown.

Nashville, Tennessee was home to all donors, each a Caucasian adult. Germline lookup yields CDR1 SEHNR and CDR2 FQNEAQ (reference sequence). Trimming removed 6 bases from V and 3 bases from J; junction bases left unmatched: 5. This CDR3 contains 15 residues. Methods used by the authors: From ImmunoSEQ came sequences covering only the junction and carrying no quality scores, so filtering differed. Generated by immunoSEQ multiplex PCR, the TCRdb table keeps only in-frame clones and is missing some. V and J calls and clone size are as listed in that table; D and trimming were resolved from the DNA. The data contain some 2,100,000 clones, more than 90% of them singletons. Study-wide results and limits: Clonotype sharing across donors was expected to vary with sequencing depth. Incomplete sequencing of sorted subsets was indicated by rarefaction despite large depth.

The sequence came from a young man in good health. The V gene is TRBV7-9, the J gene TRBJ2-7; 13 positions agree with TRBD2. Material for sequencing was naive CD4+ T cells sorted from blood. Subset defined: CD45RA+ positively selected. CDR3 in amino acids: CASSQGLAGVYEQYF. The CDR3 DNA follows: TGTGCCAGCAGTCAAGGACTAGCGGGAGTCTACGAGCAGTACTTC.